This T cell receptor beta chain was recovered during a study of shared clonotypes between healthy human individuals. The naive CD8 fraction comprised CD45RO-negative cells positively selected for CCR7 and excluded terminally differentiated effector memory CD45RA+ cells. Genomic DNA from each subset was divided evenly over several immunoSEQ plates. Only in-frame clones appear in the TCRdb table, and some are missing; sequencing was by immunoSEQ multiplex PCR. The data show around 2.1 million clones, under 95% seen once. Germline-derived CDR1 and CDR2 are WSHSY and SAAADI. Trimming stripped 4 bases from V and 8 bases from J, with 3 bases between. This CDR3 is 10 amino acids long.

What was sequenced was naive CD8+ T cells from PBMCs. This sequence originates from a man aged 18 to 30 in good health. Some clones in this sample may be carry-over from other donors' samples. The chain links TRBV10-2 to TRBJ1-3; D gene uncertain. The CDR3 DNA follows: TGCGCCAGCAGTGGTGACACCATATATTTT. This translates into CASSGDTIYF.